This T cell receptor beta chain derives from a study of T cells after yellow fever vaccination (dated by TCRdb to the late 2010s). About the investigation overall: Libraries from fractions with low cell numbers were prepared with the SMART-Seq v4 Ultra Low Input RNA kit. Blood was drawn at multiple timepoints before and after primary and secondary immunization, with bulk PBMC replicates and cell subsets isolated. Two healthy male donors, one aged 18 to 30 and one aged 30 to 40 years, were included in the cohort. To follow T-cell clones before and after both primary and booster YFV17D yellow fever vaccination, bulk TCR alpha and beta repertoires underwent longitudinal sequencing. What the research found in general, with its limitations: The secondary T-cell response was found to be weaker but faster than the primary response, with a peak reached on day 5 rather than on day 15. Because abundant contaminating clonotypes from the bulk population could be contained in FACS-sorted repertoires, computational filtering was required. After the booster, most of the clones that had expanded following primary vaccination were detected again (approximately 95% of CD4 and roughly 88% of CD8), which suggests that memory was broadly maintained. A small share of clonotypes occurred in both CD4 and CD8 compartments, likely arising from convergent recombination. Because the study included only a couple of donors, the extent to which the findings can be generalized is limited.

This clonotype occurred many times. This clone's antigen is unknown. Per-nucleotide qualities are absent, and no much larger clonotype sits a single base away. The sequencer was an Illumina NovaSeq 6000. TCR cDNA was synthesized by 5'RACE template switching, which introduced a universal primer site and unique molecular identifiers. Priming of cDNA synthesis was performed from both the TCR alpha and TCR beta constant segments. Two PCR steps were used to amplify libraries, with sample barcodes and sequencing adapters being added in the second step. Libraries were sequenced on Illumina HiSeq 2500 (2x100 bp) or NovaSeq (2x150 bp). The original pipeline was this. MIGEC handled demultiplexing of reads and collapsing into UMI consensus sequences, while MiXCR performed V(D)J alignment. Vaccine-responding clonotypes were identified with edgeR using replicate PBMC samples, with FDR below 0.01 and a log2 fold change above 5 up to day 15 being required. CD4 or CD8 identity was assigned to each bulk clonotype according to whether the clonotype was present at higher abundance in the sequenced CD4 repertoire or the sequenced CD8 repertoire. TCRdb reworked the public reads: Q25 trimming with fastp, MiXCR clone assembly, productive beta chains retained. Rows with one shared CDR3 protein collapse into an entry with the most common genes and DNA. The V and J calls come from TCRdb's annotation, not from the publication. The sample has more than 300,000 distinct CDR3 sequences on record, around 4.5% of them singletons. The leading ten clones occupy roughly a fifth of the sample.

According to the study, the label for this sample's treatment or condition signals: live attenuated yellow fever vaccine strain. Two biological replicates of bulk PBMCs were collected at each blood-draw timepoint. PBMCs were isolated from peripheral blood using a standard Ficoll-Paque protocol. TriZol was used to extract RNA from bulk PBMCs, CD4 and CD8 fractions, and dextramer-positive and dextramer-negative fractions. CDR3 length: 16 amino acids, cysteine to phenylalanine. Solely the CDR3 DNA is kept, with 48 bases framed from the first base. The junction shows trimming of 6 bases on V and 1 base on J, and the gene matches do not reach 11 bases of it. CDR1 and CDR2 (MNHEY, SVGAGI) derive from the germline V gene.

This specimen was PBMCs, taken 15 days after the yellow fever booster vaccination. Recombination linked TRBV6-5 to TRBJ1-1, with 7 bases aligning to TRBD1. This clonotype was obtained from a man aged 18 to 29 who received the YFV17D yellow fever vaccine. This receptor has the CDR3 CASSSQRGRGNTEAFF. The DNA is as follows: TGTGCCAGCAGCTCTCAGAGGGGGCGGGGGAACACTGAAGCTTTCTTT.